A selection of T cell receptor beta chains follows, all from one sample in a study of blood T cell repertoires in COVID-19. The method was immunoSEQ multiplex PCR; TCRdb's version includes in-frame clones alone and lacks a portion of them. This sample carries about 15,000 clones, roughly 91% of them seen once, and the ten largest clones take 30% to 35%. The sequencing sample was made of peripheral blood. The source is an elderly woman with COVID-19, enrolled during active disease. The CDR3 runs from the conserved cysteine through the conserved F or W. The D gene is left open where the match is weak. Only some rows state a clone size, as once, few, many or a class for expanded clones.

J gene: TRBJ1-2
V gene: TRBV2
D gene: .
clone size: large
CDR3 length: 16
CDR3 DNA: TGTGCCAGCAGTGACGATCTGTCCAGGGGAGTGCAGGGCTACACCTTC
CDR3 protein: CASSDDLSRGVQGYTF

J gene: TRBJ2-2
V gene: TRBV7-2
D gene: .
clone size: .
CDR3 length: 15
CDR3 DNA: TGTGCCAGCAGCCGCGACACCGCGAACACCGGGGAGCTGTTTTTT
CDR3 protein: CASSRDTANTGELFF

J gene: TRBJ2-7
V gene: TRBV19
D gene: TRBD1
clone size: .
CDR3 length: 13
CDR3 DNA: TGTGCCAGCCAGGGACAGGGAGTCTACGAGCAGTACTTC
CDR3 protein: CASQGQGVYEQYF

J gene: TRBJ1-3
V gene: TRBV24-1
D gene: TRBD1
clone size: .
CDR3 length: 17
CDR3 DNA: TGTGCCACCAGTGACCATCGACAGGGCTTCTCTGGAAACACCATATATTTT
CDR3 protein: CATSDHRQGFSGNTIYF

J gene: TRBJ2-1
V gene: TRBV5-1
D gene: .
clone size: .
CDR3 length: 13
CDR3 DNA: TGCGCCAGCAGCTTGGTTCCTGACAATGAGCAGTTCTTC
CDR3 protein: CASSLVPDNEQFF

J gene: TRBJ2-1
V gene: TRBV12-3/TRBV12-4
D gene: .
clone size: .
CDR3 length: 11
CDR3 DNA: TGTGCCAGCAGCTTGCAGGATGAGCAGTTCTTC
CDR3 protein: CASSLQDEQFF

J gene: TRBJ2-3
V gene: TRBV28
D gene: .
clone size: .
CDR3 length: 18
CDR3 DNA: TGTGCCAGCAGTTTACTGCCCCTCGCCTCCCGAGGGACAGATACGCAGTATTTT
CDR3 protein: CASSLLPLASRGTDTQYF

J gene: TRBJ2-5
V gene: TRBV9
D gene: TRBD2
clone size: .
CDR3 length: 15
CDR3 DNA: TGTGCCAGCAGCGGAGGTGCGGGAGCGAGAGAGACCCAGTACTTC
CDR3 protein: CASSGGAGARETQYF

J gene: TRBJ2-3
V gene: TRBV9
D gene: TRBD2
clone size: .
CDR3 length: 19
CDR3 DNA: TGTGCCAGCAGCGTGGAACTAGCGGGGCCGAGGGGGGAGAGAAATACGCAGTATTTT
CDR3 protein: CASSVELAGPRGERNTQYF

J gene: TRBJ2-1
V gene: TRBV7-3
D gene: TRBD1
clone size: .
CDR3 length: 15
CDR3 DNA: TGTGCCAGCAGCTTAAGCCCAGGGGGCTACAATGAGCAGTTCTTC
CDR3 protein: CASSLSPGGYNEQFF

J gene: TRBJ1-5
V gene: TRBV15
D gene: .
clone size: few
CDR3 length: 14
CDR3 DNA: TGTGCCACCAGCAGAGAATATTCTTATCAGCCCCAGCATTTT
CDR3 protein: CATSREYSYQPQHF

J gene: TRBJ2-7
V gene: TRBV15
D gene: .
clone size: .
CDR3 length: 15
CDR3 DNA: TGTGCCACCAGCCGCGTCAGGGGGGTCACCTACGAGCAGTACTTC
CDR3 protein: CATSRVRGVTYEQYF

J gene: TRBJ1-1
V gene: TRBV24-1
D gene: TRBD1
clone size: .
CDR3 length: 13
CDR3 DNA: TGTGCCACCAGTTTGACAGGGGGCACTGAAGCTTTCTTT
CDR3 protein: CATSLTGGTEAFF

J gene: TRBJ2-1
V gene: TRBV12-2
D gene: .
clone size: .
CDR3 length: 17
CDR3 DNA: TGTGCAAGTCGCTTAGGAGCGGGAGGGCCGTGGGGGAATGAGCAGTTCTTC
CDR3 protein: CASRLGAGGPWGNEQFF

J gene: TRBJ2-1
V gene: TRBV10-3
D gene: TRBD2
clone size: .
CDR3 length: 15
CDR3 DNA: TGTGCCATCGCTTCTAGCGGTAGCTCCTACAATGAGCAGTTCTTC
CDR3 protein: CAIASSGSSYNEQFF

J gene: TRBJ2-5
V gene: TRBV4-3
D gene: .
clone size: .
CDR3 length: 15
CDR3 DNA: TGCGCCAGCAGCCAAGCCTTTGAGATCCAAGAGACCCAGTACTTC
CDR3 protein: CASSQAFEIQETQYF

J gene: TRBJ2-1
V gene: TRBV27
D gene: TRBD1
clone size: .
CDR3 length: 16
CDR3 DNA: TGTGCCAGCAGTTTATCGTCCAGGGGGCCCTACAATGAGCAGTTCTTC
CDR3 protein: CASSLSSRGPYNEQFF

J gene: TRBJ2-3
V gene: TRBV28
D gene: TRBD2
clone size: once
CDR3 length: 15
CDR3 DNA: TGTGCCAGCAGTTCTGATGGACTAGTGGCGGATACGCAGTATTTT
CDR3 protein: CASSSDGLVADTQYF